Below are 9 T cell receptor beta chains sequenced from a single sample in a study of cytomegalovirus exposure and HLA in healthy donors. With 60 Vbeta and 13 Jbeta primers, the PCR was carried out. Data came from immunoSEQ multiplex PCR; TCRdb stores just in-frame clones and leaves some out. The sample holds more than 50,000 clones, 75% seen once. The sample taken for sequencing was PBMCs. The source of these receptors is a woman aged 40 to 50 in good health and CMV-seropositive.

The chain is built from TRBV28 and TRBJ1-5, with D uncertain. Trimming removed 6 bases at V and 0 bases at J, with 9 bases between. Germline values: CDR1 MDHEN, CDR2 SYDVKM. The CDR3 has 14 residues. This CDR3 reads CASRSSYSNQPQHF. The DNA of the CDR3 is TGTGCCAGCAGATCCTCCTATAGCAATCAGCCCCAGCATTTT. Based on the CDR3 plus reference TRBV28 and TRBJ1-5, the full variable domain is DVKVTQSSRYLVKRTGEKVFLECVQDMDHENMFWYRQDPGLGLRLIYFSYDVKMKEKGDIPEGYSVSREKKERFSLILESASTNQTSMYLCASRSSYSNQPQHFGDGTRLSIL.

This clone appeared a few times. The V and J genes are TRBV6-1 and TRBJ1-5; D is uncertain. V shed 2 bases and J shed 4 bases, with 6 bases lying between them. In germline, CDR1 is MNHNS, CDR2 SASEGT. This CDR3 spans 13 amino acids. The CDR3 bases are TGTGCCAGCAGTGAAACGAGGAATCAGCCCCAGCATTTT. Amino acid sequence: CASSETRNQPQHF.

This chain links TRBV2 with TRBJ1-4, with no clear D. V was trimmed by 7 bases and J by 7 bases, leaving 13 bases between them. Germline CDR1 and CDR2: SNHLY and FYNNEI. CDR3 length equals 13 residues. The CDR3: CASKVDGGEKLFF. The DNA of the CDR3 is TGTGCCAGCAAGGTGGACGGAGGTGAAAAACTGTTTTTT.

This clone was picked up a small number of times. The chain links TRBV7-9 to TRBJ2-7, with a possible D match to TRBD1 (5 bases). CDR1 is SEHNR, CDR2 FQNEAQ, per germline (reference sequence). V was clipped by 7 bases and J by 7 bases, with 20 bases between them. This CDR3 is 14 amino acids long. This CDR3 reads CASTQPGAVREQYF. CDR3 nucleotide sequence: TGTGCCAGCACCCAACCTGGGGCAGTGCGGGAGCAGTACTTC.

V is TRBV7-3 and J is TRBJ2-1; D is ambiguous. The CDR3 is 15 amino acids. Germline CDR1 is SGHTA and CDR2 is FQGTGA. V was cut by 1 base and J by 0 bases, with 7 bases left in between. The CDR3 nucleotides are TGTGCCAGCAGCTTAATACAGAGCTCCTACAATGAGCAGTTCTTC. As protein: CASSLIQSSYNEQFF.

This chain uses TRBV5-1 with TRBJ2-2; the match to TRBD2 covers 10 bases. CDR3 length equals 16 residues. Germline V CDR1 and CDR2: SGHRS, YFSETQ. The V and J ends lost 0 bases and 4 bases, in that order; junction bases with no gene match: 3. CDR3 coding DNA: TGCGCCAGCAGCTTGGGTGGGACTAGCGTCACCGGGGAGCTGTTTTTT. Protein: CASSLGGTSVTGELFF.

The chain uses TRBV27 and TRBJ1-6; D may be TRBD1 (5 bases). The CDR3 is made up of 15 amino acids. V dropped 6 bases and J dropped 8 bases, with 17 bases sitting between them. CDR1 is MNHEY and CDR2 is SMNVEV in the germline V gene (reference sequence). The CDR3 here is CASSVRNQGDSPLHF. The CDR3 DNA reads as TGTGCCAGCAGCGTACGGAACCAGGGTGATTCACCCCTCCACTTT.

The chain is built from TRBV4-1 and TRBJ1-2, with TRBD1 identical over 7 bases. Looked up from germline, CDR1 is MGHRA and CDR2 is YSYEKL. This CDR3 spans 15 amino acids. The junction had 4 bases not matched to a gene; V was cut back by 0 bases and J by 3 bases. CDR3 in amino acids: CASSQDQGGDYGYTF. CDR3 bases: TGCGCCAGCAGCCAAGATCAGGGGGGCGACTATGGCTACACCTTC.

The genes are TRBV7-2 and TRBJ1-2; 10 bases agree with TRBD1. The V segment lost 1 base and the J segment 8 bases; nucleotides outside the gene matches: 7. Germline assignment: CDR1 SGHTA and CDR2 FQGNSA. The CDR3 is 15 amino acids. CDR3 DNA sequence: TGTGCCAGCAGCTTAGACGCGGGGACAGGGGTCGGCTACACCTTC. Protein: CASSLDAGTGVGYTF. The full variable domain, rest sourced from reference TRBV7-2 and TRBJ1-2, is GAGVSQSPSNKVTEKGKDVELRCDPISGHTALYWYRQSLGQGLEFLIYFQGNSAPDKSGLPSDRFSAERTGGSVSTLTIQRTQQEDSAVYLCASSLDAGTGVGYTFGSGTRLTVV.